Described below is a single T cell receptor beta chain sequence and its context. These data originate in a study of blood T cell repertoires in COVID-19. About the research overall: The origin of the acute and convalescent COVID-19 samples was the United States, Italy and Spain.

Trimming stripped 7 bases from V and 5 bases from J, with 9 bases between. Germline V gene sequence: CDR1 LNHDA, CDR2 SQIVND (reference sequence). CDR3 length: 11 amino acids. Methods used by the authors: For nucleated cells, counts were estimated from reference gene primer amplification. Profiled with immunoSEQ multiplex PCR; TCRdb holds only in-frame clones, not every one. The DNA gave D and trimming, while V, J and clone size come from that table. The sample has about 80,000 clones, approximately 80% seen once; the top ten hold about 35%. This receptor was taken from a woman aged 70-85 years with acute or convalescent COVID-19. The chain recombines TRBV19 with TRBJ2-7; D may be TRBD1 (5 bases). The sequencing sample was made of peripheral blood. CDR3 amino acids: CASKQDDEQYF. The CDR3 region has the DNA TGTGCCAGTAAACAGGACGACGAGCAGTACTTC.